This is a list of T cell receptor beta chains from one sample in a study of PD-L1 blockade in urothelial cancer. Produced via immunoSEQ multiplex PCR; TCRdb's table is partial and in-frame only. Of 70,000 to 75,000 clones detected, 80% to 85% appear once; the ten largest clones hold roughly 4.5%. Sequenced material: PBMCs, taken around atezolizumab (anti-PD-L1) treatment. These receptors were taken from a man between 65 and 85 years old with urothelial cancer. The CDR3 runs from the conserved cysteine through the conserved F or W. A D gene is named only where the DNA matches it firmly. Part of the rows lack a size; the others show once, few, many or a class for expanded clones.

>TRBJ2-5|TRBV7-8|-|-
CASSSGKHLTQYF
TGTGCCAGCAGCTCCGGGAAGCATCTGACCCAGTACTTC
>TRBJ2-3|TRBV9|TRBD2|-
CASSVEGGVAGFTDTQYF
TGTGCCAGCAGCGTAGAGGGTGGGGTAGCGGGGTTCACAGATACGCAGTATTTT
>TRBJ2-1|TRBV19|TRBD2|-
CASSLPGAGTSGRVGNEQFF
TGTGCCAGTAGTCTCCCCGGAGCCGGGACTAGCGGGAGGGTCGGAAATGAGCAGTTCTTC
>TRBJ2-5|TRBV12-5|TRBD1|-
CASGPDRGRVETQYF
TGTGCTAGTGGACCCGACAGGGGCCGGGTTGAGACCCAGTACTTC
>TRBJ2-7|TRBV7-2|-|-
CASSLQGGRGTYEQYF
TGTGCCAGCAGCTTACAGGGTGGGAGGGGGACCTACGAGCAGTACTTC
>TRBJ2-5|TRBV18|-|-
CASSPTGTGVETQYF
TGTGCCAGCTCACCTACCGGGACGGGGGTGGAGACCCAGTACTTC
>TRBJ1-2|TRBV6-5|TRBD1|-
CASSPGGNYGYTF
TGTGCCAGCAGTCCAGGGGGCAACTATGGCTACACCTTC
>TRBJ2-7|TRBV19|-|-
CASSNGQSLATEQYF
TGTGCCAGTAGTAACGGACAAAGTCTCGCTACCGAGCAGTACTTC
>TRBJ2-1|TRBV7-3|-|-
CASSLGLANEQFF
TGTGCCAGCAGCCTCGGTCTAGCCAATGAGCAGTTCTTC
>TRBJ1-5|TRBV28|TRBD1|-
CAITGTGGFNQPQHF
TGTGCCATTACCGGGACAGGGGGATTCAATCAGCCCCAGCATTTT
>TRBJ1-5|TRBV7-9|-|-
CASSSSGGFTNQPQHF
TGTGCCAGCAGTTCCTCAGGAGGGTTTACTAATCAGCCCCAGCATTTT
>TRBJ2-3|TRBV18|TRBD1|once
CASSPPGTGRAQYF
TGTGCCAGCTCACCTCCCGGGACAGGGAGGGCGCAGTATTTT
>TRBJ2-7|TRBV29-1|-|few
CSVGLQAAAYEQYF
TGCAGCGTTGGGTTACAGGCCGCTGCCTACGAGCAGTACTTC
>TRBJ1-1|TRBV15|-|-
CATRTGSTNTEAFF
TGTGCCACCCGAACAGGGTCGACGAACACTGAAGCTTTCTTT
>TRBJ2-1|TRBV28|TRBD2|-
CASSLAGGWNEQFF
TGTGCCAGCAGTCTAGCGGGAGGGTGGAATGAGCAGTTCTTC
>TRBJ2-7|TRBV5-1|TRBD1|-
CASSQDRVSYEQYF
TGCGCCAGCAGCCAAGACAGGGTGTCCTACGAGCAGTACTTC
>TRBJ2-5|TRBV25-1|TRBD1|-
CASSELTGTQETQYF
TGTGCCAGCAGTGAGTTGACAGGGACCCAAGAGACCCAGTACTTC
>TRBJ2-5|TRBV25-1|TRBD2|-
CASSAGGRAGQETQYF
TGTGCCAGCAGTGCAGGCGGGAGGGCCGGGCAAGAGACCCAGTACTTC
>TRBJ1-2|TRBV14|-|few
CASSQSRGLYGYTF
TGTGCCAGCAGCCAATCTCGGGGTCTCTATGGCTACACCTTC
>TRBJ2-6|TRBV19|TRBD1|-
CASSIVGRGRSGANVLTF
TGTGCCAGTAGTATAGTTGGCAGGGGGCGGTCTGGGGCCAACGTCCTGACTTTC
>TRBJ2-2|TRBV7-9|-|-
CASSPDYNTGELFF
TGTGCCAGCAGCCCGGACTATAACACCGGGGAGCTGTTTTTT
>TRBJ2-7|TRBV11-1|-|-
CASSLVSGMGEQYF
TGTGCCAGCAGCTTAGTATCAGGGATGGGCGAGCAGTACTTC
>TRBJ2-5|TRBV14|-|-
CASSRQLWQETQYF
TGTGCCAGCAGCCGACAACTGTGGCAGGAGACCCAGTACTTC
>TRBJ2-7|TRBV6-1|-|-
CASRPDIAYEQYF
TGTGCCAGCAGACCGGACATAGCCTACGAGCAGTACTTC
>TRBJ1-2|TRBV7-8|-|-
CASSYPGVEGYTF
TGTGCCAGCAGCTACCCCGGGGTAGAAGGCTACACCTTC
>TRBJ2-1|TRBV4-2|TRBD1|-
CASSVRTGDTNNEQFF
TGTGCCAGCAGCGTACGGACAGGGGATACAAACAATGAGCAGTTCTTC
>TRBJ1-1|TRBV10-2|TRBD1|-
CASTTTGAPNTEAFF
TGCGCCAGCACCACGACAGGGGCCCCGAACACTGAAGCTTTCTTT
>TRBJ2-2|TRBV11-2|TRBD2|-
CASSLVLAGAANTGELFF
TGTGCCAGCAGCTTAGTCCTAGCGGGAGCTGCGAACACCGGGGAGCTGTTTTTT
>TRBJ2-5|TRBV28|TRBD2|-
CASSLEPLMGTSGIRQETQYF
TGTGCCAGCAGTTTGGAACCCCTTATGGGGACTAGCGGGATTCGCCAAGAGACCCAGTACTTC
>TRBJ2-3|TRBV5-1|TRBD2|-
CASSQRAGVPDTQYF
TGCGCCAGCAGCCAACGGGCGGGAGTCCCAGATACGCAGTATTTT
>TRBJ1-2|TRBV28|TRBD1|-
CASSPWTGVPGYTF
TGTGCCAGCAGCCCCTGGACAGGGGTCCCTGGCTACACCTTC
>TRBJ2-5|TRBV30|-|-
CAWSVRGETQYF
TGTGCCTGGAGTGTAAGGGGGGAGACCCAGTACTTC
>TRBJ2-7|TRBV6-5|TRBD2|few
CASSFSGRRYEQYF
TGTGCCAGCAGCTTTAGCGGGAGGCGCTACGAGCAGTACTTC
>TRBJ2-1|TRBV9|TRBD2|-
CASSVAAGGGFGEQFF
TGTGCCAGCAGCGTAGCTGCGGGAGGTGGATTCGGTGAGCAGTTCTTC
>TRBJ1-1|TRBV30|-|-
CAWGRTEAFF
TGTGCCTGGGGGAGGACTGAAGCTTTCTTT
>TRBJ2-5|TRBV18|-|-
CASSEGQTPAAQYF
TGTGCCAGCTCAGAAGGACAGACCCCTGCGGCCCAGTACTTC
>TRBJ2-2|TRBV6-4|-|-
CASSDRGLSNTGELFF
TGTGCCAGCAGTGACCGGGGACTCTCTAACACCGGGGAGCTGTTTTTT
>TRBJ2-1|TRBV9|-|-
CASSVVGGLYNEQFF
TGTGCCAGCAGCGTAGTTGGGGGACTCTACAATGAGCAGTTCTTC
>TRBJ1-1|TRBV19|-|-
CASSSTRGLEAFF
TGTGCCAGTAGTAGTACCCGGGGGTTAGAAGCTTTCTTT
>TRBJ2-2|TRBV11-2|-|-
CASSLGGRASGELFF
TGTGCCAGCAGCTTAGGAGGGAGAGCTTCCGGGGAGCTGTTTTTT
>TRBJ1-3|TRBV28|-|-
CASSRGSERNTIYF
TGTGCCAGCAGTAGGGGATCCGAAAGAAACACCATATATTTT
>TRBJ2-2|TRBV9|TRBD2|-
CASSLLGLAGGQTGELFF
TGTGCCAGCAGCTTGTTAGGACTAGCGGGAGGACAAACCGGGGAGCTGTTTTTT
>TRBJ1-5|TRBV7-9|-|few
CASSRGGESAQHF
TGTGCCAGCAGCAGAGGAGGAGAATCAGCCCAGCATTTT
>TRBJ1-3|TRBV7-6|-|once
CASSATGYSGNTIYF
TGTGCCAGCAGCGCAACAGGATACTCTGGAAACACCATATATTTT
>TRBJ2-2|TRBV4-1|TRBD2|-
CASSQTSSYGELFF
TGCGCCAGCAGCCAGACTAGCTCTTACGGGGAGCTGTTTTTT
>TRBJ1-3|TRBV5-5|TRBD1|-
CASSSTGETIYF
TGTGCCAGCAGTTCTACAGGGGAGACCATATATTTT
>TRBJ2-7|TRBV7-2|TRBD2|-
CASSPIRAGGTYEQYF
TGTGCCAGCAGCCCGATACGGGCGGGGGGGACCTACGAGCAGTACTTC
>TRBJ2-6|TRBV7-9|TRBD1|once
CASSTFGTGSFGANVLTF
TGTGCCAGCAGCACATTCGGGACAGGGTCGTTTGGGGCCAACGTCCTGACTTTC
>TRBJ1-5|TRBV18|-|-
CASSPTGTNQPQHF
TGTGCCAGCTCACCAACAGGGACCAATCAGCCCCAGCATTTT
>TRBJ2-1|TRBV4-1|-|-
CASSQEALASPLSNEQFF
TGCGCCAGCAGCCAAGAAGCGCTGGCTAGTCCATTATCCAATGAGCAGTTCTTC
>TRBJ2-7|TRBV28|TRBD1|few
CASLRRQGSILYF
TGTGCCAGCCTCCGGAGACAGGGGTCAATCTTGTACTTC